This T cell receptor beta chain was retrieved from a study of human T cells and chemical hapten exposure. Background on the study: Subjects had 2% DPC placed on roughly 2 cm by roughly 2 cm of upper inner arm skin for sensitization. Study-wide points: Against controls, expanded TCRs gave rise to significantly more large CDR3 similarity clusters.

The study used a library that attached unique molecular identifiers to individual cDNA molecules. TCRdb passed the RACE reads through MiXCR, listing each CDR3 protein once. The sample lists 140,000 or so distinct CDR3 sequences; 12% were seen once. This clonotype was seen many times. Its cognate antigen is unknown. The time point is: patch test 2, 6 weeks after DPC sensitization. Treatment meaning: therapeutic diphenylcyclopropenone sensitization with weekly scalp DPC. The sample was whole blood, taken in connection with sensitization to the hapten diphenylcyclopropenone (DPC). The clonotype comes from a woman aged 50 to 60 with alopecia areata. Some clones in this sample may be carry-over from other donors' samples.

CDR3 coding DNA: TGCAGCGTTGAATCGGGACTAGACCTCGAGCAGTACTTC. Protein product: CSVESGLDLEQYF. The chain couples TRBV29-1 to TRBJ2-7; 8 bases fit TRBD2. The CDR3 sequence is 13 residues long. Germline-derived CDR1 and CDR2 are SQVTM and ANQGSEA. The V gene end was trimmed by 2 bases and the J gene end by 6 bases; junction bases not matched to a gene: 6.